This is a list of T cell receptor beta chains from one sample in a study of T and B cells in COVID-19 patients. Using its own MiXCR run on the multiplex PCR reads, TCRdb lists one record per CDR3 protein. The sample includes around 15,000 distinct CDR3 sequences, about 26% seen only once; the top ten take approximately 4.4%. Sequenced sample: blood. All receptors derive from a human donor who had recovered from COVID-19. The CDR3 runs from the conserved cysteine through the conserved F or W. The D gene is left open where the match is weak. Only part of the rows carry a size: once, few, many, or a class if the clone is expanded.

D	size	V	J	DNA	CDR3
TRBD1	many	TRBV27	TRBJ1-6	TGTGCCAGCAGTCCGGGACAGGGGGCAGGGTCACCCCTCCACTTT	CASSPGQGAGSPLHF
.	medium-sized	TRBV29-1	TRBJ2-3	TGCAGCGTTAGTAATACATCTTCTAGCACAGATACGCAGTATTTT	CSVSNTSSSTDTQYF
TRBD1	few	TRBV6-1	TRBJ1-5	TGTGCCAGCAGCGCCCCGACAGGGGAAAATAATCAGCCCCAGCATTTT	CASSAPTGENNQPQHF
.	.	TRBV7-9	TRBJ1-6	TGTGCCAGCAGCCGGGTATGGGGAAGCGATTCACCCCTCCACTTT	CASSRVWGSDSPLHF
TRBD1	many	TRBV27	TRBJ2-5	TGTGCCAGCAGTTTTGCCCAGACAGGGCGAGAGACCCAGTACTTC	CASSFAQTGRETQYF
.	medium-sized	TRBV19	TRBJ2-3	TGTGCCAGTAGTATAGGAGACAGGCGCCGGGGGGATACGCAGTATTTT	CASSIGDRRRGDTQYF
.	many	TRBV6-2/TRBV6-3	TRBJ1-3	TGTGCCAGCAGTTACCCGACAGGCAGCCTTGGAAACACCATATATTTT	CASSYPTGSLGNTIYF
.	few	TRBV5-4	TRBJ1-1	TGTGCCAGCAGCTTTGGGGGTGAAGCTTTCTTT	CASSFGGEAFF
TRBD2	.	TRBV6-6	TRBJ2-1	TGTGCCAGCAGTTACTTTACGGGGGGGGGGAATGAGCAGTTCTTC	CASSYFTGGGNEQFF
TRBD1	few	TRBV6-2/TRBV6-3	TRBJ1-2	TGTGCCAGCAGTTACGAGCGGGGACAGGTGGTGGGCTACACCTTC	CASSYERGQVVGYTF
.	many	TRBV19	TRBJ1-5	TGTGCCAGTAGGAGGGACTTCCGAAGGGATCAGCCCCAGCATTTT	CASRRDFRRDQPQHF
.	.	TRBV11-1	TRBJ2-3	TGTGCCAGCAGACGGACCGGAGGGGACGGCGCAGATACGCAGTATTTT	CASRRTGGDGADTQYF
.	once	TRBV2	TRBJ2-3	TGTGCCAGCTCTGCGTGGGCCGACAGGTGGGGCACAGATACGCAGTATTTT	CASSAWADRWGTDTQYF
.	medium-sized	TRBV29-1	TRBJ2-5	TGCAGCGTCCGCACTTACGAGACCCAGTACTTC	CSVRTYETQYF
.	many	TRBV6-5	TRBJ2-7	TGTGCCAGCAGTTGGGCCCGGAACACCTACGAGCAGTACTTC	CASSWARNTYEQYF
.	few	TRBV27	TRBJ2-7	TGTGCCAGCAGTTTTGTCACCCCCCAAGGCTCCTACGAGCAGTACTTC	CASSFVTPQGSYEQYF
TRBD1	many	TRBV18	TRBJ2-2	TGTGCCAGCTCACCTACGACAGGGGGAACCGGGGAGCTGTTTTTT	CASSPTTGGTGELFF
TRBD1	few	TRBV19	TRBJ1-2	TGTGCCAGTAGTAGTGGGGAGGGGACAGATGGTGGCTACACCTTC	CASSSGEGTDGGYTF
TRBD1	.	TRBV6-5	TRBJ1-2	TGTGCCAGCAGTTACCGGGACAGGGGATACTATGGCTACACCTTC	CASSYRDRGYYGYTF
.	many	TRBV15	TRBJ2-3	TGTGCCACCAGCAGAGGTTTCCGGGGCGCAGATACGCAGTATTTT	CATSRGFRGADTQYF
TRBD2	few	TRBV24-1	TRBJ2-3	TGTGCCACCTCCCTAGCGGGGGGGCCGATGGGCACAGATACGCAGTATTTT	CATSLAGGPMGTDTQYF
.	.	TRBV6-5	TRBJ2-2	TGTGCCAGCAGGCCAGGACAGTGGGGGGCCGGGGAGCTGTTTTTT	CASRPGQWGAGELFF
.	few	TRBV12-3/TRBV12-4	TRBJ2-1	TGTGCCAGCAGTCTACTAGCCCCCGCCCCCTACAATGAGCAGTTCTTC	CASSLLAPAPYNEQFF
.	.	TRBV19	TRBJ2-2	TGTGCCAGCAGTCCCTTGAAGATACTCACCGGGGAGCTGTTTTTT	CASSPLKILTGELFF
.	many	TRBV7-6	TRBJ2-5	TGTGCCAGCAGCTTAAAATGGACGGGGGCCAACGGGTGGACCCAGTACTTC	CASSLKWTGANGWTQYF
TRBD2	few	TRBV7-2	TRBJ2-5	TGTGCCAGCAGCTTAACTCTTCAGCGGGGGGCCTCCGGGACCCAGTACTTC	CASSLTLQRGASGTQYF
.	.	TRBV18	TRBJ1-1	TGTGCCAGCTCACCCGTACAGGGTTACACTGAAGCTTTCTTT	CASSPVQGYTEAFF
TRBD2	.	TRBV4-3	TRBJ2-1	TGCGCCAGCAGCCGGGGCCAGCGGGGGTACAATGAGCAGTTCTTC	CASSRGQRGYNEQFF
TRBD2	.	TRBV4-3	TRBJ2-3	TGCGCCAGCAGCTCCGAGGGCGGGGGGCATAATACGCAGTATTTT	CASSSEGGGHNTQYF
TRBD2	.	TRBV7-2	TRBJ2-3	TGTGCCAGCAGCTTAACGAGGACTAGCCCCGATACGCAGTATTTT	CASSLTRTSPDTQYF
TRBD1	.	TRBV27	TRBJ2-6	TGTGCCAGCAGTTCGGACAGGGCGCTCTCTGGGGCCAACGTCCTGACTTTC	CASSSDRALSGANVLTF
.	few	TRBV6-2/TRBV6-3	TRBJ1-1	TGTGCCAGCAAGAGGGGGGAGGGCACTGAAGCTTTCTTT	CASKRGEGTEAFF
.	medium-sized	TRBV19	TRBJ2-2	TGTGCCAGTAGTAACCCGAACACCGGGGAGCTGTTTTTT	CASSNPNTGELFF
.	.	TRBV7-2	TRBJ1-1	TGTGCCAGCAGAAAAGGGGTAACGAACACTGAAGCTTTCTTT	CASRKGVTNTEAFF
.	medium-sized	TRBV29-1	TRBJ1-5	TGCAGCGTTCGGATCTCGGAGGGACAGCCCCAGCATTTT	CSVRISEGQPQHF
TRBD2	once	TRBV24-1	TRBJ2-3	TGTGCCACCAGTGACGAGGCCCGGGGGGGTTGGGATACGCAGTATTTT	CATSDEARGGWDTQYF
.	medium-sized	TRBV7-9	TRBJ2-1	TGTGCCAGCACCCCGGGGAGTAATGAGCAGTTCTTC	CASTPGSNEQFF
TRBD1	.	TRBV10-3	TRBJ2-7	TGTGCCATCAGTGAGCAGGACAGGGAGCAGTACTTC	CAISEQDREQYF
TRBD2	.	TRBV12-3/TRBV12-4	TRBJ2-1	TGTGCCAGCAGTCTACCCCCGGGACTAGCGGTCGACTACAATGAGCAGTTCTTC	CASSLPPGLAVDYNEQFF
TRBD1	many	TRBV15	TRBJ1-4	TGTGCCACCAGGAGACAGGGGGGTGAAAAACTGTTTTTT	CATRRQGGEKLFF
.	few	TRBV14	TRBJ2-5	TGTGCCAGCAGCCAAGTTCGGGGACTGGCGACCCAGTACTTC	CASSQVRGLATQYF
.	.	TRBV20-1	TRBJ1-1	TGCAGTGCTAGAGATGCGAAACAGGGAAGTTTGTTGGGCACTGAAGCTTTCTTT	CSARDAKQGSLLGTEAFF
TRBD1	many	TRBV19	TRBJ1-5	TGTGCCAGTAGTACAGCGGGACAGGGGGTAAGCAATCAGCCCCAGCATTTT	CASSTAGQGVSNQPQHF
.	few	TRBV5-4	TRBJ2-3	TGTGCCAGCAGCTTAGCGTCGGGCGGAAATACGCAGTATTTT	CASSLASGGNTQYF
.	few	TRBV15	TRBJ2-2	TGTGCCACCAGCGCAGCCCGGTCATATAACACCGGGGAGCTGTTTTTT	CATSAARSYNTGELFF
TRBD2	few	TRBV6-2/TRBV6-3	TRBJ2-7	TGTGCCAGCACCTTCGGGACTAGCTCCTACGAGCAGTACTTC	CASTFGTSSYEQYF
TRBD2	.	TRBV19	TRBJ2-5	TGTGCCAGCAGCGGGGGGAATGCGGAGACCCAGTACTTC	CASSGGNAETQYF
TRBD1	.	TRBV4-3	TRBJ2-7	TGCGCCAGCAGCCAAAGGTGGAAGGGGGCCGACGAGCAGTACTTC	CASSQRWKGADEQYF
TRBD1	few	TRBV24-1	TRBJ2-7	TGTGCCACCATTCAATGGACAGGGGGCCGATTTTCGTACTTC	CATIQWTGGRFSYF
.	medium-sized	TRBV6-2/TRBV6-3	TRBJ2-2	TGTGCCAGCAGAGGAGGGAACTTCAGGGAGCTGTTTTTT	CASRGGNFRELFF
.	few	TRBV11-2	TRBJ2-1	TGTGCCAGCAGCTTAGTGAGTTATGAGCAGTTCTTC	CASSLVSYEQFF
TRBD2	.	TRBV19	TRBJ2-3	TGTGCCAGTAGCGGCTGCGGGGGGAGGACAGATACGCAGTATTTT	CASSGCGGRTDTQYF
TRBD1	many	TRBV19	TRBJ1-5	TGTGCCAGTCGTCCCCTTGGGACAGGGGGCCCCCGGCCCCAGCATTTT	CASRPLGTGGPRPQHF